A selection of T cell receptor beta chains follows, all from one sample in a study of blood T cells in healthy people across ages. MiXCR, run by TCRdb on the 5' RACE reads, gives a single entry per CDR3 protein. Of 910,000 or so distinct CDR3 sequences in the sample, roughly 47% were seen once. The source material was blood. Receptor source: a woman in her sixties or seventies in good health. CDR3s include the opening cysteine and the closing phenylalanine or tryptophan. A D gene is named only where the DNA matches it firmly. The listing skips clone size in some rows; elsewhere it reads once, few, many or a size class.

v_call	j_call	clone_size	d_call	cdr3_aa	cdr3_nt
TRBV7-2	TRBJ2-5	NA	TRBD2	CASRRELAGLETQYF	TGTGCCAGCAGAAGGGAGCTAGCGGGATTAGAGACCCAGTACTTC
TRBV20-1	TRBJ1-6	many	NA	CSAPLGNEGGSPLHF	TGCAGTGCCCCCCTAGGGAATGAGGGGGGTTCACCCCTCCACTTT
TRBV7-3	TRBJ2-1	NA	NA	CASSASLGAAYNEQFF	TGTGCCAGCAGCGCCAGTCTCGGGGCCGCCTACAATGAGCAGTTCTTC
TRBV5-1	TRBJ2-4	NA	NA	CASSFTAGLAKNIQYF	TGCGCCAGCAGCTTTACGGCGGGACTAGCCAAAAACATTCAGTACTTC
TRBV4-1	TRBJ2-1	NA	TRBD2	CASSLGAGGGYNEQFF	TGCGCCAGCAGCCTAGGAGCGGGAGGCGGCTACAATGAGCAGTTCTTC
TRBV6-9	TRBJ2-7	once	TRBD2	CASSWDYGSYEQYF	TGTGCCAGCAGTTGGGACTACGGTTCCTACGAGCAGTACTTC
TRBV5-1	TRBJ2-5	NA	TRBD1	CASSATGGWQETQYF	TGCGCCAGCAGCGCTACAGGGGGGTGGCAAGAGACCCAGTACTTC
TRBV5-1	TRBJ2-3	NA	NA	CASTGQFFTDTQYF	TGCGCCAGCACCGGACAGTTCTTCACAGATACGCAGTATTTT
TRBV7-9	TRBJ2-7	once	TRBD2	CASSLARTRNEQYF	TGTGCCAGTAGCTTAGCCAGGACTAGGAACGAGCAGTACTTC
TRBV11-2	TRBJ2-7	NA	NA	CASRFPGRSSYEQYF	TGTGCCAGCAGGTTTCCGGGACGAAGCTCCTACGAGCAGTACTTC
TRBV27	TRBJ1-5	NA	NA	CASSPVRGNEQPQHF	TGTGCCAGCAGCCCCGTAAGGGGGAATGAGCAGCCCCAGCATTTT
TRBV13	TRBJ2-3	NA	NA	CASTLRRAMNTDTQYF	TGTGCCAGCACCCTCAGGCGGGCTATGAACACAGATACGCAGTATTTT
TRBV6-6	TRBJ1-2	NA	NA	CASSYEAGVEGYTF	TGTGCCAGCAGTTACGAGGCGGGGGTAGAGGGCTACACCTTC
TRBV20-1	TRBJ2-7	NA	TRBD2	CSASGVLSGRAKYEQYF	TGCAGTGCTAGTGGGGTCCTTAGCGGGAGGGCAAAGTACGAGCAGTACTTC
TRBV6-1	TRBJ1-2	few	NA	CASRQGAPNYGYTF	TGTGCCAGCAGACAAGGGGCGCCTAACTATGGCTACACCTTC
TRBV6-5	TRBJ1-6	NA	NA	CASSYSGGEGSPLHF	TGTGCCAGCAGTTACTCTGGGGGCGAGGGTTCACCCCTCCACTTT
TRBV5-1	TRBJ2-7	NA	TRBD1	CASSENRGPVYEQYF	TGCGCCAGCAGCGAAAACAGGGGCCCTGTCTACGAGCAGTACTTC
TRBV7-9	TRBJ2-7	few	NA	CASSPSPARVEPSYEQYF	TGTGCCAGCAGCCCTAGTCCCGCCCGGGTAGAGCCCTCCTACGAGCAGTACTTC
TRBV24-1	TRBJ2-5	NA	NA	CATSDTGEETQYF	TGTGCCACCAGTGACACAGGAGAAGAGACCCAGTACTTC
TRBV7-3	TRBJ2-1	NA	NA	CASSPPTSNEQFF	TGTGCCAGCAGCCCGCCGACTAGCAATGAGCAGTTCTTC
TRBV28	TRBJ1-1	NA	TRBD1	CASSPGQGEMNTEAFF	TGTGCCAGCAGCCCCGGACAGGGGGAGATGAACACTGAAGCTTTCTTT
TRBV12-3/TRBV12-4	TRBJ2-3	few	NA	CASRGGTTDTQYF	TGTGCCAGCAGGGGCGGGACCACAGATACGCAGTATTTT
TRBV7-9	TRBJ2-7	few	NA	CASSARPGINAYEQYF	TGTGCCAGCAGCGCCCGTCCGGGAATCAACGCCTACGAGCAGTACTTC
TRBV11-2	TRBJ2-7	once	NA	CASSNRDAYEQYF	TGTGCCAGCAGCAACCGGGACGCCTACGAGCAGTACTTC
TRBV4-3	TRBJ2-1	few	TRBD2	CASSHGLEGYEQFF	TGCGCCAGCAGCCATGGACTAGAAGGGTATGAGCAGTTCTTC
TRBV5-5	TRBJ2-3	few	TRBD1	CASSLWDSLTDTQYF	TGTGCCAGCAGCTTGTGGGACAGCCTCACAGATACGCAGTATTTT